These 14 T cell receptor beta chains originate from one sample sequenced in a study of T-cell memory formation after mild COVID-19. One entry per CDR3 protein results from TCRdb running MiXCR on the 5' RACE reads. The repertoire consists of about 350,000 distinct CDR3 sequences, with roughly an eighth occurring once and the leading ten covering 20% to 25%. The sample was PBMCs or a T cell subset sorted from them (not recorded which). Every receptor here comes from a young man who had mild COVID-19 (a few samples of this study predate the infection). Cell type and time point are not known.

The chain uses TRBV7-3 and TRBJ2-3, with 13 bases lining up with TRBD2. Germline trimming cut 5 bases from V and 3 bases from J; bases unmatched to any gene: 11. In germline, CDR1 is SGHTA, CDR2 FQGTGA. There are 18 residues in the CDR3. The CDR3 DNA reads as TGTGCCAGCAGCCCAGGCGAGATGGGACTAGCGGGAACAGATACGCAGTATTTT. This sequence encodes CASSPGEMGLAGTDTQYF. The variable domain in full, completed from reference TRBV7-3 and TRBJ2-3, reads GAGVSQTPSNKVTEKGKYVELRCDPISGHTALYWYRQSLGQGPEFLIYFQGTGAADDSGLPNDRFFAVRPEGSVSTLKIQRTERGDSAVYLCASSPGEMGLAGTDTQYFGPGTRLTVL.

This clonotype was observed a few times. This chain uses TRBV6-5 with TRBJ2-3; no definite D call. V gave up 7 bases and J gave up 1 base, with 18 bases separating them. CDR1 is MNHEY and CDR2 is SVGAGI in the germline V gene. The CDR3 runs 16 residues. CDR3 loop: CASKFPDGSGTDTQYF. In nucleotides, the CDR3 is TGTGCCAGCAAATTCCCCGATGGGTCGGGCACAGATACGCAGTATTTT.

The chain links TRBV6-6 to TRBJ2-4; D gene uncertain. The germline CDR1 and CDR2 sequences are MNHNY and SVGAGI (reference sequence). This CDR3 contains 13 residues. The V end was cut by 9 bases, the J end by 7 bases, with 16 bases between. The CDR3 coding sequence is TGTGCCAGTACTTCCGACAATAGGAACATTCAGTACTTC. The encoded protein is CASTSDNRNIQYF.

V is TRBV5-4 and J is TRBJ1-1, with D possibly matching TRBD1 (5 bases). Trimming shortened V by 6 bases and J by 0 bases, and 15 bases separated the two germline ends. The CDR3 is 15 residues long. Germline V gene lookup returns CDR1 SGHNT and CDR2 YYREEE (reference sequence). CDR3 nucleotides: TGTGCCAGCACGCCTGGGGGAGGCCTGAACACTGAAGCTTTCTTT. Translating it yields CASTPGGGLNTEAFF. The full variable domain, rest sourced from reference TRBV5-4 and TRBJ1-1, is ETGVTQSPTHLIKTRGQQVTLRCSSQSGHNTVSWYQQALGQGPQFIFQYYREEENGRGNFPPRFSGLQFPNYSSELNVNALELDDSALYLCASTPGGGLNTEAFFGQGTRLTVV.

This clonotype turned up a few times. This chain connects TRBV6-5 to TRBJ2-7; possible D gene TRBD1, 6 bases. V lost 6 bases to trimming and J lost 2 bases, with 11 bases between them. The CDR3 is 13 residues long. Germline V gene data show CDR1 as MNHEY and CDR2 as SVGAGI. The CDR3 spells CASRSGQTYEQYF. As DNA, the CDR3 is TGTGCCAGCAGAAGCGGACAGACCTACGAGCAGTACTTC.

The chain's CDR3 is CASSRGGEDSDTQYF. CDR3 nucleotide sequence: TGTGCCAGCAGCCGCGGGGGGGAGGATTCAGATACGCAGTATTTT. The chain carries TRBV28 and TRBJ2-3; TRBD2 agrees at 9 bases. The CDR3 is made up of 15 amino acids. The V gene end was trimmed by 6 bases and the J gene end by 4 bases; junction bases not matched to a gene: 8. The V gene's germline CDR1 is MDHEN and CDR2 SYDVKM.

This clonotype was counted between two and nine times. This rearrangement joins TRBV9 to TRBJ2-3, with no clear D. The CDR3 has 15 residues. The germline V and J ends were trimmed by 1 base and 2 bases, with 11 bases remaining between them. Germline loops: CDR1 SGDLS, CDR2 YYNGEE. The CDR3 DNA follows: TGTGCCAGCAGCGTAAACGGTGCCCTCACAGATACGCAGTATTTT. It yields the protein CASSVNGALTDTQYF.

V usage is TRBV4-3 and J usage is TRBJ2-4, with TRBD1 matching over 8 bases. This CDR3 has 14 amino acids. The germline gives CDR1 LGHNA, CDR2 YSLEER. After removal of 2 bases from V and 7 bases from J, the junction contained 4 bases not matched to a gene. This CDR3 reads CASSQWDRINIQYF. In nucleotides, the CDR3 is TGCGCCAGCAGCCAATGGGACAGGATTAACATTCAGTACTTC.

This clonotype was counted ten times or more. The chain employs TRBV12-3 or TRBV12-4 and TRBJ2-5; D might be TRBD2 (6 bases). The CDR3 is made up of 13 amino acids. The V and J ends lost 5 bases and 4 bases respectively, with 11 bases between them. Here the CDR3 DNA reads TGTGCCAGCAGTCCCGGGACTGGAGAGACCCAGTACTTC. Amino acids: CASSPGTGETQYF.

This clonotype has a handful of counts. The chain combines TRBV9 with TRBJ2-1; D remains unclear. Germline CDR1 and CDR2: SGDLS and YYNGEE. This CDR3 spans 13 amino acids. V was trimmed by 4 bases and J by 12 bases, leaving 17 bases between them. The CDR3 loop is CASSPQNSAGQFF. DNA of the CDR3: TGTGCCAGCAGCCCCCAGAACAGTGCCGGGCAGTTCTTC.

This chain connects TRBV2 to TRBJ1-6; 7 positions agree with TRBD1. The CDR3 is made up of 14 amino acids. From germline, CDR1 is SNHLY and CDR2 FYNNEI. V lost 6 bases and J lost 4; bases outside the gene matches: 3. The chain's CDR3 is CASRGTAYNSPLHF. As DNA, the CDR3 is TGTGCCAGCAGAGGGACAGCTTATAATTCACCCCTCCACTTT.

This chain uses TRBV2 with TRBJ2-3; D is ambiguous. Trimming removed 3 bases from V and 6 bases from J, with 7 bases in between. CDR3 length: 12 amino acids. The germline gives CDR1 SNHLY, CDR2 FYNNEI. The DNA for the CDR3 is TGTGCCAGCAGTGAGGTGCCCGATACGCAGTATTTT. Protein sequence: CASSEVPDTQYF.

V is TRBV5-1 and J is TRBJ2-3; TRBD1 or TRBD2 may be the D gene (6 bases each). Germline assignment: CDR1 SGHRS and CDR2 YFSETQ. This CDR3 is built from 15 residues. Trimming removed 4 bases from V and 4 bases from J, with 16 bases in between. The CDR3 sequence: CASSQEQGGADTQYF. The CDR3 region has the DNA TGCGCCAGCAGCCAGGAACAGGGAGGAGCAGATACGCAGTATTTT.

This clonotype was seen only a few times. The chain joins TRBV12-3 or TRBV12-4 to TRBJ2-3; 8 nucleotides line up with TRBD2. Trimming cost V 8 bases and J 5 bases; bases outside gene matches: 9. The CDR3 has 14 residues. The DNA of the CDR3 is TGTGCCAGCCGCAGCGGGGGCCCCCAAGATACGCAGTATTTT. Protein product: CASRSGGPQDTQYF.